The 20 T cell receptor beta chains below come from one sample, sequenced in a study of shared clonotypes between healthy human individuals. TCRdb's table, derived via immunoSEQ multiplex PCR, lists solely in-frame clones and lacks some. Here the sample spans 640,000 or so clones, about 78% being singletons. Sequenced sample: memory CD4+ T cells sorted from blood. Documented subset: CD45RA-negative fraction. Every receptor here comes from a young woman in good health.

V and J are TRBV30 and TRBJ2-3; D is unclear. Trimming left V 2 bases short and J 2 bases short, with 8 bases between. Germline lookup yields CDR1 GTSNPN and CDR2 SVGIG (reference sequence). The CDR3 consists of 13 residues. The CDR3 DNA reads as TGTGCCTGGAGTAGAGGTAACACAGATACGCAGTATTTT. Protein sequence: CAWSRGNTDTQYF.

The CDR3 sequence: CAISGGPRDEQFF. The CDR3, as DNA: TGTGCCATCAGTGGTGGCCCCCGGGATGAGCAGTTCTTC. V is TRBV10-3 and J is TRBJ2-1; D gene ambiguous. This CDR3 contains 13 residues. The germline V gene has CDR1 ENHRY and CDR2 SYGVKD. Trimming took off 4 bases at V and 8 bases at J, with 12 bases between the two ends.

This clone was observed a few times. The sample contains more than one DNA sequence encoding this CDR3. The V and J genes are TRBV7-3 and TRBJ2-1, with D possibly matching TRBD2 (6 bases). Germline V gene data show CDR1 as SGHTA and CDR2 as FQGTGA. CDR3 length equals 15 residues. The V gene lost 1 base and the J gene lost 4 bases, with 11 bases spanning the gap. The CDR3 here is CASSLSSGLYNEQFF. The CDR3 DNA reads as TGTGCCAGCAGCTTAAGTAGCGGCCTGTACAATGAGCAGTTCTTC.

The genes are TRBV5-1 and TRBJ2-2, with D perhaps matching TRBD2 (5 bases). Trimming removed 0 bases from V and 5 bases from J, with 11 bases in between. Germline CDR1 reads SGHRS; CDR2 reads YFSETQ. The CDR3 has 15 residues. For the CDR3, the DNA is TGCGCCAGCAGCTTGGCTCTTAGCGATACCGGGGAGCTGTTTTTT. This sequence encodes CASSLALSDTGELFF.

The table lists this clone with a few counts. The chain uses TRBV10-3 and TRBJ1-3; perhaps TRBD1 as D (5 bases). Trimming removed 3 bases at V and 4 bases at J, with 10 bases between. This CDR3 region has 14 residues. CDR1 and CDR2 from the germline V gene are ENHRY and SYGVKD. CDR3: CAISDRASGNTIYF. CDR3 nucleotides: TGTGCCATCAGTGACAGGGCCTCCGGAAACACCATATATTTT.

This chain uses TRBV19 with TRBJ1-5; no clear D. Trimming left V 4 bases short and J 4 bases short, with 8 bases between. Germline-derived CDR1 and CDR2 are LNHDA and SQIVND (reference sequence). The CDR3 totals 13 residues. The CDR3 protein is CASSNQINQPQHF. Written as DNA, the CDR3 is TGTGCCAGTAGTAATCAGATTAATCAGCCCCAGCATTTT.

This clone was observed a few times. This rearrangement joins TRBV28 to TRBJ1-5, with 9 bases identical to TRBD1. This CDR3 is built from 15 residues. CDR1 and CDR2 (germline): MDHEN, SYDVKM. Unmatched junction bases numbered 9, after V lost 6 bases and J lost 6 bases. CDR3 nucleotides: TGTGCCAGCAGAGATACAGGGGGCGGGCGTCAGCCCCAGCATTTT. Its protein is CASRDTGGGRQPQHF.

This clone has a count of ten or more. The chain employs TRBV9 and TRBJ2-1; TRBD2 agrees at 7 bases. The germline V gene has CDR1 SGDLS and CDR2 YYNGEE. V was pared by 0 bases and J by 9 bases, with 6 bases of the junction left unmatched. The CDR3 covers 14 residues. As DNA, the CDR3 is TGTGCCAGCAGCGTAGCGTACGGGGGGAGTGAGCAGTTCTTC. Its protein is CASSVAYGGSEQFF.

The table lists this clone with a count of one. The CDR3 protein is CASGLTISGANVLTF. Written as DNA, the CDR3 is TGTGCCAGTGGACTGACGATCTCTGGGGCCAACGTCCTGACTTTC. The chain couples TRBV2 to TRBJ2-6, with TRBD2 as a possible D gene (5 bases). With 9 bases removed from V and 0 bases from J, the gap between germline ends came to 12 bases. There are 15 residues in the CDR3. Germline-derived CDR1 and CDR2 are SNHLY and FYNNEI.

The DNA for the CDR3 is TGCGCCAGCAGCCCGGGAGAGGAAACTGAAGCTTTCTTT. Its translation: CASSPGEETEAFF. The genes are TRBV5-1 and TRBJ1-1, with D hard to call. V was pared by 4 bases and J by 5 bases, with 12 bases between. Germline values: CDR1 SGHRS, CDR2 YFSETQ. CDR3 length equals 13 residues. Combining the CDR3 with reference TRBV5-1 and TRBJ1-1 gives the whole variable domain KAGVTQTPRYLIKTRGQQVTLSCSPISGHRSVSWYQQTPGQGLQFLFEYFSETQRNKGNFPGRFSGRQFSNSRSEMNVSTLELGDSALYLCASSPGEETEAFFGQGTRLTVV.

The DNA for the CDR3 is TGTGCCAGCTCACCACCCCTAGGAACGTCCACTGAAGCTTTCTTT. This encodes CASSPPLGTSTEAFF. This chain connects TRBV18 to TRBJ1-1; D is unclear. CDR1 and CDR2 (germline): KGHSH, LQKENI. Trimming removed 0 bases at V and 4 bases at J, with 12 bases between. This CDR3 comprises 15 residues. Full variable domain (rest looked up from reference TRBV18 and TRBJ1-1): NAGVMQNPRHLVRRRGQEARLRCSPMKGHSHVYWYRQLPEEGLKFMVYLQKENIIDESGMPKERFSAEFPKEGPSILRIQQVVRGDSAAYFCASSPPLGTSTEAFFGQGTRLTVV.

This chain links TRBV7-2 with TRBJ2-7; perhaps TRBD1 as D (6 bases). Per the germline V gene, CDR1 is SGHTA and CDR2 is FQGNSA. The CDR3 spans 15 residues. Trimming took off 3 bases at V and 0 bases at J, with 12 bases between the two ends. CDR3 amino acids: CASSFDRQISYEQYF. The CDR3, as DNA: TGTGCCAGCAGCTTCGACAGGCAAATCTCCTACGAGCAGTACTTC.

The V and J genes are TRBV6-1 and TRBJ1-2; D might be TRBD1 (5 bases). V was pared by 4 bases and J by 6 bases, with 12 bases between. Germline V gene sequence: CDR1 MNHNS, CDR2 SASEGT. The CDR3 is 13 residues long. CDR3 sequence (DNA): TGTGCCAGCAGTGTGACCGGGGGACATGGCTACACCTTC. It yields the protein CASSVTGGHGYTF.

CDR3 nucleotide sequence: TGTGCCAGCAGCTTAGATCGGGTTGGAAACACCATATATTTT. This translates into CASSLDRVGNTIYF. The chain combines TRBV7-9 with TRBJ1-3; D uncertain. Germline values: CDR1 SEHNR, CDR2 FQNEAQ (reference sequence). V was pared by 1 base and J by 3 bases, with 7 bases between. The CDR3 is 14 residues long.

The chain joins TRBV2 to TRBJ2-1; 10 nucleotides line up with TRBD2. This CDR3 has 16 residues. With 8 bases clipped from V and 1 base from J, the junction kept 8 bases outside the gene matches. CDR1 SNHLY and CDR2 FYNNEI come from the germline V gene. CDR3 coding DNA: TGTGCCAGCCATTTGACTAGCGGGTTATCCTACAATGAGCAGTTCTTC. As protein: CASHLTSGLSYNEQFF. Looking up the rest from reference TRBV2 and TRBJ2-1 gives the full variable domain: EPEVTQTPSHQVTQMGQEVILRCVPISNHLYFYWYRQILGQKVEFLVSFYNNEISEKSEIFDDQFSVERPDGSNFTLKIRSTKLEDSAMYFCASHLTSGLSYNEQFFGPGTRLTVL.

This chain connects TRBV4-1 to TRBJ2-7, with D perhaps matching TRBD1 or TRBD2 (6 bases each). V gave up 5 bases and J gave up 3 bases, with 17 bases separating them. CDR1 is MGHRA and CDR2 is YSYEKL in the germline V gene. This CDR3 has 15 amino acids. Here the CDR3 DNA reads TGCGCCAGCAGCGAGGGGGGAGTGGAGGTCTACGAGCAGTACTTC. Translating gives CASSEGGVEVYEQYF.

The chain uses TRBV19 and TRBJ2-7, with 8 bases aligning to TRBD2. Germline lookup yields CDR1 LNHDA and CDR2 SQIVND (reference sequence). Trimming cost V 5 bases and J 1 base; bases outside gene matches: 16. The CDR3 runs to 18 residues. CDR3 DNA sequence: TGTGCCAGTAGTCTACAGGATATAGGGCTAGCGGGTTCCTACGAGCAGTACTTC. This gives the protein CASSLQDIGLAGSYEQYF.

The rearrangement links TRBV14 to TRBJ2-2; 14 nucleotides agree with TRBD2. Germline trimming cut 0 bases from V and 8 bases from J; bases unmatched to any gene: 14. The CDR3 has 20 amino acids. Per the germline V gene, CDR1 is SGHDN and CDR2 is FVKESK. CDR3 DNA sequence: TGTGCCAGCAGCCAAGATGGTCGGGTTTTGGGGACTAGCGGGAGAGGGGAGCTGTTTTTT. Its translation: CASSQDGRVLGTSGRGELFF.

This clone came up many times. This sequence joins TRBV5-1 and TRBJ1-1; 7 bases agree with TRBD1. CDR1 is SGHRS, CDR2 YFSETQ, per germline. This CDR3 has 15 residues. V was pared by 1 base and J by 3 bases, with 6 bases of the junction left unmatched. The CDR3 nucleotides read TGCGCCAGCAGCTTGCAAGGGGGCGCGTACACTGAAGCTTTCTTT. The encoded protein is CASSLQGGAYTEAFF. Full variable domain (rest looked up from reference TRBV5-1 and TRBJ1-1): KAGVTQTPRYLIKTRGQQVTLSCSPISGHRSVSWYQQTPGQGLQFLFEYFSETQRNKGNFPGRFSGRQFSNSRSEMNVSTLELGDSALYLCASSLQGGAYTEAFFGQGTRLTVV.

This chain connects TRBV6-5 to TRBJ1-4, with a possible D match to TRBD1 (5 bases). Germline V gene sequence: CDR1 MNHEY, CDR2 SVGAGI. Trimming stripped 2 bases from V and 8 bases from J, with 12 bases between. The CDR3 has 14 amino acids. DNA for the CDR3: TGTGCCAGCAGTTACGACGCAGGGAGGGAAAAACTGTTTTTT. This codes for CASSYDAGREKLFF.